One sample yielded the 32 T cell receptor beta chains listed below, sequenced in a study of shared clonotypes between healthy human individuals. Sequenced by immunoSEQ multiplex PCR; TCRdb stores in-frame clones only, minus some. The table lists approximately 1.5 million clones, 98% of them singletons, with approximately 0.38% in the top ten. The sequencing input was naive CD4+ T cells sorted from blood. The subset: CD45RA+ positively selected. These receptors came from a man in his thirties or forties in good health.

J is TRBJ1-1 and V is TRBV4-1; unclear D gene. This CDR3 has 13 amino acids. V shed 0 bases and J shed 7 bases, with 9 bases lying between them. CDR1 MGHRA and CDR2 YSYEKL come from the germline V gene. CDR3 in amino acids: CASSQDLSGEAFF. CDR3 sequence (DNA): TGCGCCAGCAGCCAAGATTTATCGGGTGAAGCTTTCTTT.

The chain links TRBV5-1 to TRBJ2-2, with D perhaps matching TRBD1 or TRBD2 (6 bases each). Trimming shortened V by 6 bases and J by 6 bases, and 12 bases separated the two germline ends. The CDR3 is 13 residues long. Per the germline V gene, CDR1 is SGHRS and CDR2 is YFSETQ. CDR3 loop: CASTVGGPGELFF. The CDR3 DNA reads TGCGCCAGCACCGTCGGGGGCCCCGGGGAGCTGTTTTTT.

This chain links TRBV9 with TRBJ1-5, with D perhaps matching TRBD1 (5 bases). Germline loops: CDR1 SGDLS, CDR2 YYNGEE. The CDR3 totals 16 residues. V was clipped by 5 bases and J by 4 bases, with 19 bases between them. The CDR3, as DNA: TGTGCCAGCAGTGAAGACAGTTGGCAGAGAAATCAGCCCCAGCATTTT. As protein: CASSEDSWQRNQPQHF.

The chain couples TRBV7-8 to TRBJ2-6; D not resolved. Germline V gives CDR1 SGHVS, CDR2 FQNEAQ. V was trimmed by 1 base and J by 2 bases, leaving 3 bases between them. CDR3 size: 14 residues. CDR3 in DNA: TGTGCCAGCAGCTTAGAAGCTGGGGCCAACGTCCTGACTTTC. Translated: CASSLEAGANVLTF.

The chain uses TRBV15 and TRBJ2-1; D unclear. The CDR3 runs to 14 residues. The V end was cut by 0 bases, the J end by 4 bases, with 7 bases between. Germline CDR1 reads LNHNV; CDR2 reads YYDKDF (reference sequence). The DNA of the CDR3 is TGTGCCACCAGCAGAGAAAAGATTTACAATGAGCAGTTCTTC. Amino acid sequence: CATSREKIYNEQFF.

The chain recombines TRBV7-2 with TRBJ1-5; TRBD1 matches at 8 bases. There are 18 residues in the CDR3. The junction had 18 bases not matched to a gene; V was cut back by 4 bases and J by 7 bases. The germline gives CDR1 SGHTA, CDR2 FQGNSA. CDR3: CASSSRRGQAPSGQPQHF. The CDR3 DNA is TGTGCCAGCAGCTCCCGGAGGGGACAGGCCCCTTCGGGACAGCCCCAGCATTTT.

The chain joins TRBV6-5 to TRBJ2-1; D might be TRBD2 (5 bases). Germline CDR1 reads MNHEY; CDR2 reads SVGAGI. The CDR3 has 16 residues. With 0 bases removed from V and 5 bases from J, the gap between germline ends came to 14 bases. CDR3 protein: CASSYSAADEHNEQFF. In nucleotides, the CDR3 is TGTGCCAGCAGTTACTCTGCAGCGGACGAACACAATGAGCAGTTCTTC.

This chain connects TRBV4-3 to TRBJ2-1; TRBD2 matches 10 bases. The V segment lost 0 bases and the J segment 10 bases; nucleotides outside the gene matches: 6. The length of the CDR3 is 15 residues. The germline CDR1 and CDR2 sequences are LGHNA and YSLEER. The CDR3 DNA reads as TGCGCCAGCAGCCAAGAGAGCGGGAGGGCCGGCGAGCAGTTCTTC. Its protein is CASSQESGRAGEQFF.

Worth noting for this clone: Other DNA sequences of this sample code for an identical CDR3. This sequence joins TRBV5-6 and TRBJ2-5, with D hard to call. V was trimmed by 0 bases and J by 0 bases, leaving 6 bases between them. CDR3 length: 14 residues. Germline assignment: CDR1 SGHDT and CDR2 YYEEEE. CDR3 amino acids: CASSLVGNQETQYF. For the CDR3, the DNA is TGTGCCAGCAGCTTGGTGGGAAACCAAGAGACCCAGTACTTC. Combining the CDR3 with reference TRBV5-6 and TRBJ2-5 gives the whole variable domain DAGVTQSPTHLIKTRGQQVTLRCSPKSGHDTVSWYQQALGQGPQFIFQYYEEEERQRGNFPDRFSGHQFPNYSSELNVNALLLGDSALYLCASSLVGNQETQYFGPGTRLLVL.

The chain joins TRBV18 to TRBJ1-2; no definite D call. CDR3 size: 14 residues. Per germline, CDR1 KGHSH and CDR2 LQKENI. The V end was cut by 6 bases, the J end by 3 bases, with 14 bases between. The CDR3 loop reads CASSQREEHYGYTF. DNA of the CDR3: TGTGCCAGCTCCCAACGCGAGGAGCACTATGGCTACACCTTC.

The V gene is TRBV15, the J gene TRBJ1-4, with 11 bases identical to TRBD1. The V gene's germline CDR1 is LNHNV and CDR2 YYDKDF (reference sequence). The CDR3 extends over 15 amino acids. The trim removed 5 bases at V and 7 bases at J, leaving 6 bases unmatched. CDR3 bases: TGTGCCACCAGCCAGGACAGGGGGCCTGTTGAAAAACTGTTTTTT. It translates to CATSQDRGPVEKLFF. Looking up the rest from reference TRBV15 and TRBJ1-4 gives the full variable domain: DAMVIQNPRYQVTQFGKPVTLSCSQTLNHNVMYWYQQKSSQAPKLLFHYYDKDFNNEADTPDNFQSRRPNTSFCFLDIRSPGLGDTAMYLCATSQDRGPVEKLFFGSGTQLSVL.

The CDR3 sequence: CASSFDSSGLYNEQFF. CDR3 DNA sequence: TGCGCCAGCAGCTTCGATTCTAGCGGGCTGTACAATGAGCAGTTCTTC. The genes are TRBV5-1 and TRBJ2-1, with TRBD2 matching 8 bases. This CDR3 region has 16 residues. V lost 2 bases to trimming and J lost 4 bases; unmatched junction nucleotides: 8. Germline values: CDR1 SGHRS, CDR2 YFSETQ.

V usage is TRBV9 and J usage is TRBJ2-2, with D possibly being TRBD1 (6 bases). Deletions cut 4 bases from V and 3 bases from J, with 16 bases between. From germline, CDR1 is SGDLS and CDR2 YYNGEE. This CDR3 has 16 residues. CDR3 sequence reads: CASSPGAPWDTGELFF. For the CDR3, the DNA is TGTGCCAGCAGCCCAGGGGCCCCGTGGGACACCGGGGAGCTGTTTTTT.

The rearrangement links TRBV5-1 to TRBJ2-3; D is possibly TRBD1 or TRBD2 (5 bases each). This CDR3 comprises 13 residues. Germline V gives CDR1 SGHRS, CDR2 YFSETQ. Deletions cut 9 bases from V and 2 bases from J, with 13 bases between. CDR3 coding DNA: TGCGCCACAAACCCCGGGACCACAGATACGCAGTATTTT. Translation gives CATNPGTTDTQYF.

This CDR3 is CASSQDGLAGLGVYEQYF. The CDR3 DNA is TGTGCCAGCAGCCAAGACGGGCTAGCGGGACTCGGGGTTTACGAGCAGTACTTC. The rearrangement uses TRBV14 and TRBJ2-7; 9 bases are shared with TRBD2. CDR3 length: 18 residues. Per germline, CDR1 SGHDN and CDR2 FVKESK. V lost 0 bases to trimming and J lost 4 bases; unmatched junction nucleotides: 13.

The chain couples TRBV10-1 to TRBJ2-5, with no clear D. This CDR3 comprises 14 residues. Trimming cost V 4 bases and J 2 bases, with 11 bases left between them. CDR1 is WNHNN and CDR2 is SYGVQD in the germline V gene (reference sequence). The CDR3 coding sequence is TGCGCCAGCAGTGGGCCCAATACGCAAGAGACCCAGTACTTC. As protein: CASSGPNTQETQYF.

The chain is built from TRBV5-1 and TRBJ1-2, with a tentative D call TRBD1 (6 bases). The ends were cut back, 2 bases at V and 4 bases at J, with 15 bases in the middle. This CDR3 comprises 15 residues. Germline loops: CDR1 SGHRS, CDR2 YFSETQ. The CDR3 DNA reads TGCGCCAGCAGCTTACAGGGTGTCACGAGCTATGGCTACACCTTC. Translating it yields CASSLQGVTSYGYTF.

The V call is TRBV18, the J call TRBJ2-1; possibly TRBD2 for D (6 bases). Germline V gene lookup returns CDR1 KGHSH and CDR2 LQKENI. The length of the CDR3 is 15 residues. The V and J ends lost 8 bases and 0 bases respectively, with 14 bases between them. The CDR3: CASQLAVSSYNEQFF. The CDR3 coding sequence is TGTGCCAGCCAATTAGCGGTAAGCTCCTACAATGAGCAGTTCTTC.

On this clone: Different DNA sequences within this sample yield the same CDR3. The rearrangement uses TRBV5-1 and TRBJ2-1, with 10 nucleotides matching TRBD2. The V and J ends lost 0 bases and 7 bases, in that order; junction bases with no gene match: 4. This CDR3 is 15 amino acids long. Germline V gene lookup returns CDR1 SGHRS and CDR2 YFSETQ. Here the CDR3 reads CASSLDLAGVNEQFF. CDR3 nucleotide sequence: TGCGCCAGCAGCTTGGACCTAGCGGGAGTTAATGAGCAGTTCTTC.

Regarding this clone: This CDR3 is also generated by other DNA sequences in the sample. CDR3 region: CASSLGLAGGENIQYF. Here the CDR3 DNA reads TGCGCCAGCAGCTTGGGCCTAGCGGGAGGGGAAAACATTCAGTACTTC. The rearrangement joins TRBV5-1 to TRBJ2-4; TRBD2 matches 12 bases. The ends lost 0 bases at V and 5 bases at J; junction bases unmatched: 3. Germline V gene data show CDR1 as SGHRS and CDR2 as YFSETQ. CDR3 length: 16 residues. Drawing the rest from reference TRBV5-1 and TRBJ2-4, the complete variable domain is KAGVTQTPRYLIKTRGQQVTLSCSPISGHRSVSWYQQTPGQGLQFLFEYFSETQRNKGNFPGRFSGRQFSNSRSEMNVSTLELGDSALYLCASSLGLAGGENIQYFGAGTRLSVL.

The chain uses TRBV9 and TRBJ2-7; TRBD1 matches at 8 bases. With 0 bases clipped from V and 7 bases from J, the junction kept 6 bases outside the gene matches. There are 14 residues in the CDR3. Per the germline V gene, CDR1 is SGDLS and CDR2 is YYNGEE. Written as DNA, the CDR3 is TGTGCCAGCAGCGTAGCCCAGGGGGCTGGGGAGCAGTACTTC. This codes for CASSVAQGAGEQYF.

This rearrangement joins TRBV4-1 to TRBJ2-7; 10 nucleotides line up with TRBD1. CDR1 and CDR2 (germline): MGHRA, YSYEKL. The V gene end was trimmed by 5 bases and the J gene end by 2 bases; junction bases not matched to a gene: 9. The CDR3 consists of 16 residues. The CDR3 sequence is CASSSRRTGGTYEQYF. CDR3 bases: TGCGCCAGCAGCTCTCGCCGGACAGGGGGTACCTACGAGCAGTACTTC.

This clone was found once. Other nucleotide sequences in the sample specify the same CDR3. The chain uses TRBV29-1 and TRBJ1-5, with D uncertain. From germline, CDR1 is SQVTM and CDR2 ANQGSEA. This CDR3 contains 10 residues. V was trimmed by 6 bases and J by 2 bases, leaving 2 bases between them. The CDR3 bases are TGCAGCGTGGGCAATCAGCCCCAGCATTTT. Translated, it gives CSVGNQPQHF.

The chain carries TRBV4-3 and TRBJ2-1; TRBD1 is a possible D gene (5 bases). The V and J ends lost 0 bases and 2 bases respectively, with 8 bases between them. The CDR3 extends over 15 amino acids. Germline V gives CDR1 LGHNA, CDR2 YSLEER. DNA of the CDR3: TGCGCCAGCAGCCAAGACAGGGTGGCCTACAATGAGCAGTTCTTC. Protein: CASSQDRVAYNEQFF.

CDR3 sequence reads: CASSSLGGPRNTEAFF. The DNA of the CDR3 is TGTGCCAGCAGCTCTCTTGGGGGGCCCCGTAACACTGAAGCTTTCTTT. The J gene is TRBJ1-1, the V gene TRBV11-2; maybe TRBD1 (6 bases). The germline gives CDR1 SGHAT, CDR2 FQNNGV. This CDR3 has 16 residues. Between the trimmed V and J ends, which lost 4 bases and 2 bases, there was a span of 17 bases.

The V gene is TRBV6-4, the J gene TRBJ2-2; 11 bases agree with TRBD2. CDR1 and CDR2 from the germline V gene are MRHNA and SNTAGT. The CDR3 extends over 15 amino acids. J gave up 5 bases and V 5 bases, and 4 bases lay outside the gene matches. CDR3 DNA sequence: TGTGCCAGCAGTCCACTAGCGGGAGTTACCGGGGAGCTGTTTTTT. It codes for CASSPLAGVTGELFF.

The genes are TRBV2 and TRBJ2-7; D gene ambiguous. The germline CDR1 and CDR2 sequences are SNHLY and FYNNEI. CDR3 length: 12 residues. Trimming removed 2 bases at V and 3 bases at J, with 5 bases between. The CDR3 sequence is CASSEIVYEQYF. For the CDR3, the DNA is TGTGCCAGCAGTGAAATCGTCTACGAGCAGTACTTC.

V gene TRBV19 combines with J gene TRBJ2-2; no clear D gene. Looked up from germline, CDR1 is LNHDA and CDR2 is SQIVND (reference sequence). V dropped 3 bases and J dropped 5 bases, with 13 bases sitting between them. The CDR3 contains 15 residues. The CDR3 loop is CASSIFLATTGELFF. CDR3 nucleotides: TGTGCCAGTAGTATCTTTTTGGCGACGACCGGGGAGCTGTTTTTT. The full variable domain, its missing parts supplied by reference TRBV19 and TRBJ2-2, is DGGITQSPKYLFRKEGQNVTLSCEQNLNHDAMYWYRQDPGQGLRLIYYSQIVNDFQKGDIAEGYSVSREKKESFPLTVTSAQKNPTAFYLCASSIFLATTGELFFGEGSRLTVL.

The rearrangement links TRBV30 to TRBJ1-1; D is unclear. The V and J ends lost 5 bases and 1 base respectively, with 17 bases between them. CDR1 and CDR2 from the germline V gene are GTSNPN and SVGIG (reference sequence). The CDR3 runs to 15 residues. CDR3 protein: CAWGVNRGRNTEAFF. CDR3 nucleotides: TGTGCCTGGGGGGTAAATCGTGGTAGGAACACTGAAGCTTTCTTT. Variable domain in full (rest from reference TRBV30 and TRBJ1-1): SQTIHQWPATLVQPVGSPLSLECTVEGTSNPNLYWYRQAAGRGLQLLFYSVGIGQISSEVPQNLSASRPQDRQFILSSKKLLLSDSGFYLCAWGVNRGRNTEAFFGQGTRLTVV.

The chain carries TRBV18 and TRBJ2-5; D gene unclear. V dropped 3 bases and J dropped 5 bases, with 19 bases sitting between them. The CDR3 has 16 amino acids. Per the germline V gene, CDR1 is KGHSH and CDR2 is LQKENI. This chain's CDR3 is CASSPQKAWGSETQYF. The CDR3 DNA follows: TGTGCCAGCTCACCTCAAAAAGCCTGGGGTAGCGAGACCCAGTACTTC.

In DNA, the CDR3 is TGTGCCAGCAGTTTAATCCGGTCCACTGAAGCTTTCTTT. This sequence encodes CASSLIRSTEAFF. The J gene is TRBJ1-1, the V gene TRBV27; D gene uncertain. This CDR3 has 13 amino acids. Between the trimmed V and J ends, which lost 2 bases and 4 bases, there was a span of 8 bases. Germline-derived CDR1 and CDR2 are MNHEY and SMNVEV (reference sequence).

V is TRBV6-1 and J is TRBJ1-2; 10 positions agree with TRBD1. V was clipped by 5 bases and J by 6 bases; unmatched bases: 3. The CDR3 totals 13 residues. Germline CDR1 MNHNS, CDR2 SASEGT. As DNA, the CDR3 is TGTGCCAGCAGTAACGGACAGGGGGATGGCTACACCTTC. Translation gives CASSNGQGDGYTF.